A selection of T cell receptor beta chains follows, all from one sample in a study of blood T cell repertoires in COVID-19. TCRdb keeps only in-frame clones here, not all; method: immunoSEQ multiplex PCR. The table includes fewer than 500,000 clones, around nine tenths detected once. Sequencing was performed on PBMCs or T cells enriched from blood (not recorded which). These receptors all stem from a woman in her late teens or twenties with acute COVID-19. CDR3s leave out the opening cysteine and the closing phenylalanine or tryptophan.

>TRBV18|TRBJ1-6
ASSPTGQPAGSPLH
>TRBV29-1|TRBJ2-7
SALGQLPYEQY
>TRBV30|TRBJ2-7
AWVDMFSYEQY
>TRBV3-1/TRBV3-2|TRBJ2-1
ASSGGNNEQF
>TRBV6-1|TRBJ1-2
ASSLTSGGDGGYT
>TRBV20-1|TRBJ1-2
SADTNYGYT
>TRBV19|TRBJ1-4
ASSPRGSLGELF
>TRBV2|TRBJ1-3
ASSVVRSSGNTIY
>TRBV3-1/TRBV3-2|TRBJ1-5
ASSPRTGSNQPQH
>TRBV5-1|TRBJ1-1
ASSFWTANTEAF
>TRBV7-9|TRBJ1-2
ASSTGTSSSHYGYT
>TRBV10-2|TRBJ2-3
ASSELAENTQY
>TRBV6-5|TRBJ1-6
ASSLDRGNSPLH
>TRBV5-1|TRBJ1-4
ASSPGSLEEKLF
>TRBV19|TRBJ2-7
ASTPGTGGPYEQY
>TRBV7-9|TRBJ2-2
ASSGTGGTGELF
>TRBV5-4|TRBJ1-4
ASSLDTTNEKLF
>TRBV6-5|TRBJ1-4
ASRPRVWNEKLF
>TRBV15|TRBJ2-1
ATSSSDNEQF
>TRBV5-6|TRBJ2-7
ASSLGGGSSYEQY
>TRBV5-6|TRBJ2-1
ASSFRGAGYNEQF
>TRBV10-1|TRBJ2-7
ASSEGTGSEAYLDEQY
>TRBV5-6|TRBJ2-7
ASSDFRDNYEQY
>TRBV6-2/TRBV6-3|TRBJ2-7
ASSYSDRENYEQY
>TRBV10-1|TRBJ2-3
ASSSGGVSDTQY
>TRBV18|TRBJ1-1
ASSPTLGWDTEAF
>TRBV7-2|TRBJ1-3
ASSLWQGQGNTIY
>TRBV18|TRBJ1-1
ASSPSGGNTEAF
>TRBV19|TRBJ1-5
ASTPTGRSNQPQH
>TRBV7-9|TRBJ1-1
ASSLGWTGMNTEAF
>TRBV18|TRBJ1-5
ASSPGTPNQPQH
>TRBV19|TRBJ1-1
ASTDRLNTEAF
>TRBV29-1|TRBJ2-7
SVEGARGSYEQY
>TRBV28|TRBJ2-7
ASSLSGSEQY
>TRBV4-3|TRBJ1-6
ASSQDRWEGSPLH
>TRBV6-5|TRBJ1-2
ASSMDRVGYT
>TRBV10-3|TRBJ1-1
AISESGQFNTEAF
>TRBV9|TRBJ1-2
ASRSSFYGYT
>TRBV10-3|TRBJ1-3
AIRGRTMSSGNTIY
>TRBV27|TRBJ1-1
ASRPNSGGLVAEAF
>TRBV4-1|TRBJ2-3
ASSQVGVTQY
>TRBV28|TRBJ2-2
ASSPHFTGSGELF
>TRBV5-1|TRBJ2-1
ASSTGTSASFSGNEQF
>TRBV2|TRBJ2-5
ASSYTRGETQY
>TRBV9|TRBJ1-1
ASSTQGMNTEAF
>TRBV12-3/TRBV12-4|TRBJ2-7
ASTRGAGYEQY
>TRBV12-3/TRBV12-4|TRBJ2-1
ASRVLGEEQF
>TRBV7-3|TRBJ2-1
ASSLSGSYNEQF
>TRBV13|TRBJ2-7
ASSLDRDRGGEQY
>TRBV2|TRBJ1-1
ASKVFGNTEAF
>TRBV9|TRBJ1-3
ASSSDRGTGNTIY
>TRBV3-1/TRBV3-2|TRBJ2-5
ASSQNSQETQY
>TRBV5-1|TRBJ2-2
ASSLVLNTGELF